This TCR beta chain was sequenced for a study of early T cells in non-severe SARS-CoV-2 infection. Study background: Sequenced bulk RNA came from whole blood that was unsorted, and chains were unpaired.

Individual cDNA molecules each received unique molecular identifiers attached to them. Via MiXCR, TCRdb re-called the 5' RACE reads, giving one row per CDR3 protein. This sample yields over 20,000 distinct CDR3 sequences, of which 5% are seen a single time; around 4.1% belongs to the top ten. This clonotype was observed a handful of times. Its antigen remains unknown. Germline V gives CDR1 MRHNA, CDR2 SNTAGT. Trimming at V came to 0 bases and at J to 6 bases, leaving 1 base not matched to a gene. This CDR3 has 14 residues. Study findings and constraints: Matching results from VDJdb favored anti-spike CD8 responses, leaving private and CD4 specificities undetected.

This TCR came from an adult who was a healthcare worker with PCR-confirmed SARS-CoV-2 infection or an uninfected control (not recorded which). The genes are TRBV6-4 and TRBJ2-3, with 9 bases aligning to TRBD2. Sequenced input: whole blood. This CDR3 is CASSDSSGGDTQYF. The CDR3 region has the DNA TGTGCCAGCAGTGACTCTAGCGGGGGCGATACGCAGTATTTT.